Listed below are T cell receptor beta chains from one sample, sequenced in a study of T cell responses to AZD1222 COVID-19 vaccine. Clones were read by immunoSEQ multiplex PCR, and TCRdb kept only the in-frame ones, dropping some. The table has about 180,000 clones, roughly 87% seen once. Material: peripheral blood, obtained on day 0 of AZD1222 vaccination. These receptors came from an adult in good health. CDR3s include the opening cysteine and the closing phenylalanine or tryptophan. D genes are given only for firm matches. Only part of the rows carry a size: once, few, many, or a class if the clone is expanded.

D: .; size: .; V: TRBV5-1; J: TRBJ1-5; DNA: TGCGCCCGCAGCTTGGGGGGGGTCGGCCCCAATCAGCCCCAGCATTTT; CDR3: CARSLGGVGPNQPQHF
D: TRBD1; size: .; V: TRBV28; J: TRBJ2-6; DNA: TGTGCCAGCAGAGCCTGGGGACAGGGAATGTCTGGGGCCAACGTCCTGACTTTC; CDR3: CASRAWGQGMSGANVLTF
D: .; size: .; V: TRBV19; J: TRBJ1-2; DNA: TGTGCCAGCGGTGGGGGAAATGGCTACACCTTC; CDR3: CASGGGNGYTF
D: TRBD2; size: .; V: TRBV7-2; J: TRBJ2-3; DNA: TGTGCCAGCAGTCTAGCGGGAGGGTTGTCGGATACGCAGTATTTT; CDR3: CASSLAGGLSDTQYF
D: .; size: .; V: TRBV3-1/TRBV3-2; J: TRBJ1-1; DNA: TGTGCCAGCACCTATAACACTGAAGCTTTCTTT; CDR3: CASTYNTEAFF
D: .; size: .; V: TRBV28; J: TRBJ2-2; DNA: TGTGCCAGCAGTCCCTGGGGGCGGATAAACACCGGGGAGCTGTTTTTT; CDR3: CASSPWGRINTGELFF
D: .; size: .; V: TRBV19; J: TRBJ1-5; DNA: TGTGCCAGTCGGGACAGCAATCAGCCCCAGCATTTT; CDR3: CASRDSNQPQHF
D: .; size: .; V: TRBV5-1; J: TRBJ2-1; DNA: TGCGCCAGCAGCTTGTTGCGGGTCGGGTTGCTGATCAATGAGCAGTTCTTC; CDR3: CASSLLRVGLLINEQFF
D: .; size: .; V: TRBV6-5; J: TRBJ1-2; DNA: TGTGCCAGCACCCCCGGGGTCCCCCCTGTGGCGCACTTC; CDR3: CASTPGVPPVAHF
D: .; size: .; V: TRBV7-9; J: TRBJ1-2; DNA: TGTGCCAGCAGCTTAGTTGGACAGCTGATTAACTATGGCTACACCTTC; CDR3: CASSLVGQLINYGYTF
D: .; size: .; V: TRBV6-4; J: TRBJ1-5; DNA: TGTGCCAGCAGTGACTCATCCGACATGGGTAGCAATCAGCCCCAGCATTTT; CDR3: CASSDSSDMGSNQPQHF
D: .; size: .; V: TRBV15; J: TRBJ1-3; DNA: TGTGCCACCAGCAGAGATCCCGGATCTTACACCATATATTTT; CDR3: CATSRDPGSYTIYF
D: .; size: .; V: TRBV27; J: TRBJ1-1; DNA: TGTGCCAGCAGTTTAAATAGGGTTCAGCCAGCTTTCTTT; CDR3: CASSLNRVQPAFF
D: .; size: .; V: TRBV5-1; J: TRBJ2-7; DNA: TGCGCCAGCAGCTTGGGTGTACTAAACTACGAGCAGTACTTC; CDR3: CASSLGVLNYEQYF
D: .; size: .; V: TRBV4-1; J: TRBJ1-1; DNA: TGCGCCAGCAGCTGGGTACAAAGATCAAAGAACACTGAAGCTTTCTTT; CDR3: CASSWVQRSKNTEAFF
D: .; size: .; V: TRBV10-1; J: TRBJ2-7; DNA: TGCGCCAGCACAGCAGTCCGAAGTGGTTCCTACGAGCAGTACTTC; CDR3: CASTAVRSGSYEQYF
D: TRBD1; size: .; V: TRBV11-2; J: TRBJ1-5; DNA: TGTGCCAGCAGTTATAACAGGGGGGCCAATCAGCCCCAGCATTTT; CDR3: CASSYNRGANQPQHF
D: .; size: .; V: TRBV6-5; J: TRBJ1-5; DNA: TGTGCCAGCAGGGATCAATTTTATAGCAATCAGCCCCAGCATTTT; CDR3: CASRDQFYSNQPQHF
D: TRBD1; size: .; V: TRBV18; J: TRBJ1-3; DNA: TGTGCCAGCTCACCCGTGACAGGGACTTTTATGCCCATATATTTT; CDR3: CASSPVTGTFMPIYF
D: .; size: .; V: TRBV6-5; J: TRBJ1-1; DNA: TGTGCCAGCAGGACGCGCGCCTTAGGGGTTGGGAGAGGTTTCTTT; CDR3: CASRTRALGVGRGFF
D: .; size: .; V: TRBV25-1; J: TRBJ1-4; DNA: TGTGCCAGGGTACAGCGCTTTAATGAAAAACTGTTTTTT; CDR3: CARVQRFNEKLFF
D: .; size: few; V: TRBV7-7; J: TRBJ2-7; DNA: TGTGCCAGCAGCTTAAGTATAGGGCGGTACGAGCAGTACTTC; CDR3: CASSLSIGRYEQYF
D: .; size: .; V: TRBV28; J: TRBJ1-6; DNA: TGTGCCAGCAGTTGGACAAGTAAGAATTCACCCCTCCACTTT; CDR3: CASSWTSKNSPLHF
D: TRBD2; size: .; V: TRBV5-1; J: TRBJ2-6; DNA: TGCGCCAGCAAGCGATGGGAGGGCTCTGGGGCCAACGTCCTGACTTTC; CDR3: CASKRWEGSGANVLTF
D: TRBD1; size: .; V: TRBV27; J: TRBJ2-7; DNA: TGTGCCAGCCGACGGTGGGAAAAAGACAGGGGATACTCCTACGAGCAGTACTTC; CDR3: CASRRWEKDRGYSYEQYF
D: .; size: .; V: TRBV15; J: TRBJ1-4; DNA: TGTGCCACCAGCAGAGTGGAGGAGGGCAGGGCGGGACTGTTTTTT; CDR3: CATSRVEEGRAGLFF
D: .; size: .; V: TRBV6-5; J: TRBJ1-2; DNA: TGTGCCAGCAGTTACCAAGGGGGGGATGGCTACACCTTC; CDR3: CASSYQGGDGYTF
D: TRBD1; size: .; V: TRBV9; J: TRBJ1-2; DNA: TGTGCCAGCAGCGGACAGGGGCACCTAAGCTATGGCTACACCTTC; CDR3: CASSGQGHLSYGYTF
D: .; size: .; V: TRBV19; J: TRBJ2-3; DNA: TGTGCCAGTAGTATCGGACTGGCGGATACGCAGTATTTT; CDR3: CASSIGLADTQYF